This T cell receptor beta chain is from a study of CD8 T cells in ankylosing spondylitis. Study-level points and caveats: Ankylosing spondylitis blood appeared to carry a characteristic TCR beta motif of several highly homologous variants. Previously reported in reactive arthritis synovial fluid and blood were some of the motif variants. Reportedly, significant enrichment of disease-linked clones occurred in matched ankylosing spondylitis synovial fluid.

The V segment lost 8 bases and the J segment 5 bases; nucleotides outside the gene matches: 14. This CDR3 comprises 15 residues. Germline V gene data show CDR1 as LNHDA and CDR2 as SQIVND (reference sequence). Quantitative 5'-RACE with molecular barcodes generated TCR beta libraries. From the 5' RACE reads, TCRdb called clonotypes with MiXCR, one entry per CDR3 protein. The repertoire has about 220,000 distinct CDR3 sequences, about 10% of them found once; the top ten carry approximately 20%. As for this clonotype: What it recognizes is unknown.

Material for sequencing was blood, either unsorted or a sorted T cell fraction (not recorded which). The V and J genes are TRBV19 and TRBJ1-2; 7 bases agree with TRBD1. The sequence was collected from a male donor with ankylosing spondylitis or in good health (not recorded which). CDR3 sequence (DNA): TGTGCCAGTGACGGGGCCGAGACAGGGCAGTATGGCTACACCTTC. This translates into CASDGAETGQYGYTF.